A selection of T cell receptor beta chains follows, all from one sample in a study of cytomegalovirus exposure and HLA in healthy donors. Sequencing was performed with immunoSEQ multiplex PCR; in TCRdb, only in-frame clones are kept and a portion is missing. In the table there are some 200,000 clones, more than 80% of which are singletons. The source material was PBMCs. These receptor sequences come from a woman aged 50 to 65 in good health and CMV-seropositive. CDR3s include the opening cysteine and the closing phenylalanine or tryptophan. D genes are given only for firm matches. Clone size is stated in some rows and not others, as once, few, many or a class when expanded.

abundance	d_gene	v_gene	j_gene	CDR3aa	CDR3nt
.	TRBD1	TRBV30	TRBJ1-2	CAWSDARGLGYTF	TGTGCCTGGAGTGACGCCAGGGGGCTTGGCTACACCTTC
.	.	TRBV7-8	TRBJ1-1	CASSLQGEAFF	TGTGCCAGCAGCTTACAGGGGGAAGCTTTCTTT
.	.	TRBV30	TRBJ2-3	CAWSTRGGTDTQYF	TGTGCCTGGAGTACCAGGGGGGGCACAGATACGCAGTATTTT
.	.	TRBV14	TRBJ1-1	CASSQARYTEAFF	TGTGCCAGCAGCCAAGCCCGGTATACTGAAGCTTTCTTT
.	TRBD2	TRBV4-2	TRBJ2-5	CASSPMVAGGETQYF	TGTGCCAGCAGCCCAATGGTAGCGGGGGGAGAGACCCAGTACTTC
few	.	TRBV6-6	TRBJ1-5	CASNPGELPGPQHF	TGTGCCAGCAACCCCGGTGAGCTCCCAGGGCCCCAGCATTTT
once	TRBD1	TRBV4-1	TRBJ1-2	CASSPGQGGSMVGYTF	TGCGCCAGCAGCCCGGGACAGGGAGGGTCTATGGTTGGCTACACCTTC
.	TRBD1	TRBV5-6	TRBJ2-7	CASSFGTGGAEQYF	TGTGCCAGCAGCTTCGGGACAGGGGGCGCCGAGCAGTACTTC
.	TRBD1	TRBV5-6	TRBJ1-1	CASSSTGGLLTEAFF	TGTGCCAGCAGCTCGACAGGGGGCCTCCTCACTGAAGCTTTCTTT
few	TRBD1	TRBV19	TRBJ2-1	CASSTGDSYNEQFF	TGTGCCAGTAGTACCGGGGACAGCTACAATGAGCAGTTCTTC
.	.	TRBV6-5	TRBJ2-7	CASSYSMEGSEQYF	TGTGCCAGCAGTTACTCGATGGAAGGGAGCGAGCAGTACTTC
.	.	TRBV4-2	TRBJ1-5	CASSQERGGGEPQHF	TGTGCCAGCAGCCAAGAGCGAGGGGGGGGAGAGCCCCAGCATTTT
.	TRBD2	TRBV4-3	TRBJ2-1	CASSQDGGAWNEQFF	TGCGCCAGCAGCCAAGACGGGGGGGCCTGGAATGAGCAGTTCTTC
.	TRBD1	TRBV7-8	TRBJ2-7	CASSRDRSYEQYF	TGTGCCAGCAGCCGGGACAGGTCCTACGAGCAGTACTTC